This T cell receptor beta chain is drawn from a study of blood T cells in healthy people across ages. Next came a second PCR, run for 7 to 11 cycles, which used a sample-barcoded 5' primer along with a J-beta primer mix. MiXCR, applied by TCRdb to the 5' RACE reads, yields one record per CDR3 protein. The sample holds hundreds of thousands of distinct CDR3 sequences, about 42% seen once. Notes on the study in general: Unsorted PBMC input precluded a conclusive naive versus antigen-experienced comparison.

J gave up 10 bases and V 5 bases, and 16 bases lay outside the gene matches. The V gene's germline CDR1 is LGHNA and CDR2 YNFKEQ. This CDR3 contains 16 residues. With respect to this clonotype: Its antigen is still unknown.

The source of this sequence is a man aged 80 or over in good health. The V and J genes are TRBV4-2 and TRBJ2-1, with 8 bases aligning to TRBD2. Sequenced: blood. CDR3 region: CASSAPGGGEKEEQFF. The CDR3 bases are TGTGCCAGCAGCGCACCGGGGGGGGGAGAAAAGGAGGAGCAGTTCTTC.